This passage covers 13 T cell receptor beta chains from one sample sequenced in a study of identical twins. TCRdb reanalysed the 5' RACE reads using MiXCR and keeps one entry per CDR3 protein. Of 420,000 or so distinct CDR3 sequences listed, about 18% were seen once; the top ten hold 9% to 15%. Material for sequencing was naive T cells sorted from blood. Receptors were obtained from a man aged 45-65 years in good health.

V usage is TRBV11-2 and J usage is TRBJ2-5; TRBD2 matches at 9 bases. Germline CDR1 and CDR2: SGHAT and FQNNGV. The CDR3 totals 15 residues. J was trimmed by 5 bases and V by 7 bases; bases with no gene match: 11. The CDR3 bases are TGTGCCAGCACCTCTGCGGGGGGGCCAAGGGAGACCCAGTACTTC. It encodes CASTSAGGPRETQYF.

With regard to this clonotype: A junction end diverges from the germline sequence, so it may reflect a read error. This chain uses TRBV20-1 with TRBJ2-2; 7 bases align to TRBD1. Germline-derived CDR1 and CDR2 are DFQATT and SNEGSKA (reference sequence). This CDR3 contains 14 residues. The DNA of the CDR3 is TGCAGTGCTAGGCTCAGGGGGAACGCCGGGGAGCTGTTTTTT. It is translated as CSARLRGNAGELFF.

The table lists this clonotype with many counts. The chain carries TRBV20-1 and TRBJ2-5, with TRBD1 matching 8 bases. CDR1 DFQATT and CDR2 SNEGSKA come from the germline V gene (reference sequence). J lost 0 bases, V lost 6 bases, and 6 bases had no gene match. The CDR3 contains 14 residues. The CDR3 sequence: CSADGGQDQETQYF. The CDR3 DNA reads TGCAGTGCCGATGGGGGACAGGACCAAGAGACCCAGTACTTC.

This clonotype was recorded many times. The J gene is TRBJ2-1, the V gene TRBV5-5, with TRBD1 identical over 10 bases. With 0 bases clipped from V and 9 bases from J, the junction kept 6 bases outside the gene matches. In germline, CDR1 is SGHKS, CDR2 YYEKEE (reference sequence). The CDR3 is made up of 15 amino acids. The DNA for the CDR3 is TGTGCCAGCAGCTTGGCGGGACAGGGGTCGGGTGAGCAGTTCTTC. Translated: CASSLAGQGSGEQFF. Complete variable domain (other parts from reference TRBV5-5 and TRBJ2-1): DAGVTQSPTHLIKTRGQQVTLRCSPISGHKSVSWYQQVLGQGPQFIFQYYEKEERGRGNFPDRFSARQFPNYSSELNVNALLLGDSALYLCASSLAGQGSGEQFFGPGTRLTVL.

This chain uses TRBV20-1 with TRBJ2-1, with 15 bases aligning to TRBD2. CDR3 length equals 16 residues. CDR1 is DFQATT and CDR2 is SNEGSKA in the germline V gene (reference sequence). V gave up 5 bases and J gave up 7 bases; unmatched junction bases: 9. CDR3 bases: TGCAGTGCTCGTGGACTAGCGGGGGGGCAGGTAAATGAGCAGTTCTTC. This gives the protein CSARGLAGGQVNEQFF.

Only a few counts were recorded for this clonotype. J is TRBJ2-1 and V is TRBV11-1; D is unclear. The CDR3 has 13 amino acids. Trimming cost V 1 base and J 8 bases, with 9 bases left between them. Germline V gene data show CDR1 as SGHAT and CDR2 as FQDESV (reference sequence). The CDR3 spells CASSLVGGYEQFF. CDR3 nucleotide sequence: TGTGCCAGCAGCTTAGTAGGTGGCTATGAGCAGTTCTTC.

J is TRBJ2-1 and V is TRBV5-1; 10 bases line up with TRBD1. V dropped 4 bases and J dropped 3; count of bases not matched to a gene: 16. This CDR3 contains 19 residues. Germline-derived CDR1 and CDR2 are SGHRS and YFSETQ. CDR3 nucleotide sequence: TGCGCCAGCAGCCCCCGGGACAGGGGCTCTCGACCCTTCTACAATGAGCAGTTCTTC. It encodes CASSPRDRGSRPFYNEQFF.

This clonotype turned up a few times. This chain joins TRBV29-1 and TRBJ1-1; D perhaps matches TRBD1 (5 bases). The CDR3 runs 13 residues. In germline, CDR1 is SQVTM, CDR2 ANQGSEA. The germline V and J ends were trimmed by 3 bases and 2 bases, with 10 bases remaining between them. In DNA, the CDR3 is TGCAGCGTTGATAGGGGTGGTAACACTGAAGCTTTCTTT. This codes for CSVDRGGNTEAFF. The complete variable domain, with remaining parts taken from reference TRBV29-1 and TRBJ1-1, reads SAVISQKPSRDICQRGTSLTIQCQVDSQVTMMFWYRQQPGQSLTLIATANQGSEATYESGFVIDKFPISRPNLTFSTLTVSNMSPEDSSIYLCSVDRGGNTEAFFGQGTRLTVV.

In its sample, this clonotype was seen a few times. The CDR3 spells CSARGTGQGTYEQYF. Written as DNA, the CDR3 is TGCAGTGCTAGAGGGACGGGACAGGGGACCTACGAGCAGTACTTC. This rearrangement joins TRBV20-1 to TRBJ2-7; 10 bases agree with TRBD1. The CDR3 extends over 15 amino acids. The V and J ends lost 1 base and 2 bases, in that order; junction bases with no gene match: 5. Germline V lookup: CDR1 DFQATT, CDR2 SNEGSKA (reference sequence).

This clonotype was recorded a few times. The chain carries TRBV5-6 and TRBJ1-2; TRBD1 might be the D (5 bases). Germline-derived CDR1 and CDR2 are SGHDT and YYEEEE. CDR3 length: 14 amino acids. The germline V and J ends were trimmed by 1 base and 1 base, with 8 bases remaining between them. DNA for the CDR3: TGTGCCAGCAGCTTGATGGGGGTTAACTATGGCTACACCTTC. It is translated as CASSLMGVNYGYTF.

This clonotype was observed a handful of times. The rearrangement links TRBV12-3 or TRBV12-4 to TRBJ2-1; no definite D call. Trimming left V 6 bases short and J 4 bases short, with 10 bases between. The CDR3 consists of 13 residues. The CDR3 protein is CASSIGRYNEQFF. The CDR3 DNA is TGTGCCAGCAGCATAGGACGGTACAATGAGCAGTTCTTC.

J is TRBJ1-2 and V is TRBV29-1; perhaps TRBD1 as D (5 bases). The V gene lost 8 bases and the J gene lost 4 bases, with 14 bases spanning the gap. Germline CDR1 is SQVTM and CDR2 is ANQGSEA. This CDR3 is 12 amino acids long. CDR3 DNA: TGCAGCTCGGGGGGAGGGAGCTATGGCTACACCTTC. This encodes CSSGGGSYGYTF.

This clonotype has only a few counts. The CDR3 here is CASGLGTGLRVEQYF. The CDR3 DNA sequence: TGTGCTAGTGGCCTTGGGACAGGGCTACGGGTAGAGCAGTACTTC. This chain links TRBV12-5 with TRBJ2-7; 9 bases agree with TRBD1. Trimming took 6 bases from V and 7 from J; bases not matched to a gene: 13. Germline lookup yields CDR1 LGHNT and CDR2 FRNRAP. There are 15 residues in the CDR3.